This TCR beta chain was observed in a study of CD8 T cells in ankylosing spondylitis (dated by TCRdb to the late 2010s). For the study in its entirety: The study profiled T cell receptor beta repertoires in healthy donors and ankylosing spondylitis patients to find disease-linked TCR variants. The whole study cohort included 85 to 120 healthy donors and 25 ankylosing spondylitis patients. Samples of peripheral blood were taken, and for ankylosing spondylitis patients, synovial fluid was collected as well. On the study overall, not on this receptor specifically: Some of the motif variants had been reported before in the synovial fluid and blood of reactive arthritis patients, a finding that suggests common disease-initiation mechanisms. According to the report, matched synovial fluid samples from ankylosing spondylitis patients were significantly enriched for the disease-linked clones. A CD8+ phenotype was shown by the disease-linked clones, which were found at relatively low frequencies in peripheral blood. Blood from ankylosing spondylitis patients appeared to be characterized by a TCR beta motif composed of eight highly homologous amino acid variants.

Sequencing relied on an Illumina HiSeq 2500. Quantitative 5'-RACE with molecular barcodes was used to prepare TCR beta libraries. As for the authors' bioinformatics: To identify disease-linked TCR variants, a new computational method was used, one built on a probabilistic model of VDJ rearrangement. TCRdb ran its own pipeline on the public reads, namely fastp trimming at Q25 and MiXCR clone calling, and kept in-frame beta chains. Each CDR3 protein appears once, grouped with its most common genes and DNA. These V and J calls are TCRdb output, not the study's own analysis. This sample has 150,000 to 200,000 distinct CDR3 sequences in its table, and 25% to 35% of those were observed once. The ten top clones hold 6% of the sample. For each ankylosing spondylitis patient, the synovial fluid sample was matched to a blood sample from that same patient. Concerning this clonotype: Its antigen remains unidentified. The input lacks base qualities; no much larger clone sits a single base away.

From cysteine to phenylalanine, the CDR3 is 16 amino acids long. Only the CDR3 DNA is retained, 48 bases long and in frame from the first base. V is clipped by 0 bases and J by 0 bases, and the sequence between their germline boundaries is 9 bases long. The germline V gene encodes CDR1 SGHVS and CDR2 FQNEAQ. Material for sequencing was synovial fluid, either unsorted or a sorted T cell fraction (not recorded which). Recombination linked TRBV7-8 to TRBJ1-5, with TRBD1 perhaps the D gene, on 6 matching bases. This TCR came from a male donor with ankylosing spondylitis. The CDR3 reads as follows: CASSLAGGHSNQPQHF. The DNA sequence is as follows: TGTGCCAGCAGCTTAGCCGGGGGGCATAGCAATCAGCCCCAGCATTTT.